Detailed here is one T cell receptor beta chain. This sample is drawn from a study of beta chain features in type 1 diabetes. The CDR3 sequence is 15 residues long. Germline V gene lookup returns CDR1 ENHRY and CDR2 SYGVKD. V was cut by 2 bases and J by 4 bases, with 12 bases left in between. Expressed TCRB transcripts were sequenced because the isolated RNA had all been reverse transcribed beforehand. TCRdb's copy holds only in-frame clones and misses some; the assay was immunoSEQ multiplex PCR. The data contain 400,000 to 450,000 clones, about 14% of them singletons. This clonotype originated in a man younger than 40 in good health. The sample consisted of naive CD4+ T cells from blood. This chain connects TRBV10-3 to TRBJ1-5; no reliable D call. CDR3: CAISEGGLGNQPQHF. The CDR3 DNA reads as TGTGCCATCAGTGAGGGAGGGTTGGGAAATCAGCCCCAGCATTTT.